What follows is one T cell receptor beta chain and its context. The antigen is undetermined. These data are taken from a study of cytomegalovirus exposure and HLA in healthy donors. Study-wide findings and caveats: Most of the CMV-associated TCR beta chains (in a later analysis) appeared to be HLA-restricted. A prior analysis recorded that most TCR beta V segments were productive about 90% or about 30% of the time. In a later analysis, HLA-C alleles had the fewest associated TCRs, DRB1 alleles the most. Among TCR beta chains, those listed as cytomegalovirus-associated numbered about 160.

PCR involved 60 Vbeta and 13 Jbeta primers. Sequencing used immunoSEQ multiplex PCR; TCRdb keeps in-frame clones, though not all of them. The sample records about 110,000 clones, roughly 80% being singletons. From germline, CDR1 is ENHRY and CDR2 SYGVKD. This CDR3 contains 13 residues. V dropped 11 bases and J dropped 5; count of bases not matched to a gene: 8. This TCR came from a man aged 30 to 39 in good health and CMV-seropositive. The material sequenced was PBMCs. The chain uses TRBV10-3 and TRBJ2-3; TRBD2 matches 9 bases. The CDR3, as DNA: TGTGCCCGCAGTAAAGCGGGGGGAGATACGCAGTATTTT. This translates into CARSKAGGDTQYF.